The 29 T cell receptor beta chains given below trace back to one sample, sequenced in a study of T cell responses to AZD1222 COVID-19 vaccine. TCRdb keeps only in-frame clones here, not all; method: immunoSEQ multiplex PCR. Of about 75,000 clones listed, roughly 87% are singletons. This material consisted of peripheral blood, taken 28 days after the second AZD1222 dose. Receptor source: an adult who received the AZD1222 COVID-19 vaccine.

The rearrangement uses TRBV7-2 and TRBJ1-1; possible D gene TRBD1, 5 bases. V was shortened by 5 bases and J by 5 bases, with 12 bases between the two germline ends. CDR3 length: 13 amino acids. Germline V gives CDR1 SGHTA, CDR2 FQGNSA. The DNA for the CDR3 is TGTGCCAGCAGCAGAAATGGGGGAACTGAAGCTTTCTTT. Protein product: CASSRNGGTEAFF.

This rearrangement joins TRBV3-1 (or the pseudogene TRBV3-2) to TRBJ1-6; D gene unclear. This CDR3 has 14 amino acids. Trimming removed 0 bases at V and 6 bases at J, with 6 bases between. Germline CDR1 and CDR2: LGHDT and YNNKEL (reference sequence). The CDR3 region is CASSQDSFNSPLHF. The CDR3 region has the DNA TGTGCCAGCAGCCAAGACAGCTTTAATTCACCCCTCCACTTT.

The genes are TRBV3-1 (or the pseudogene TRBV3-2) and TRBJ1-4, with D maybe TRBD1 (5 bases). Germline CDR1 and CDR2: LGHDT and YNNKEL (reference sequence). Trimming took 3 bases from V and 0 from J, leaving 14 bases between them. The CDR3 has 17 residues. CDR3 region: CASSHEPGRATNEKLFF. CDR3 DNA sequence: TGTGCCAGCAGCCACGAGCCGGGACGGGCAACTAATGAAAAACTGTTTTTT.

The CDR3, as DNA: TGTGCCAGCAGATCCCCGGGAACAGATACGCAGTATTTT. Its translation is CASRSPGTDTQYF. The chain carries TRBV28 and TRBJ2-3; maybe TRBD2 (5 bases). CDR1 is MDHEN and CDR2 is SYDVKM in the germline V gene. The CDR3 consists of 13 residues. The V gene lost 6 bases and the J gene lost 3 bases, with 10 bases spanning the gap.

The rearrangement uses TRBV7-9 and TRBJ1-1; TRBD1 aligns across 11 bases. Trimming at V came to 5 bases and at J to 2 bases, leaving 4 bases not matched to a gene. The V gene's germline CDR1 is SEHNR and CDR2 FQNEAQ (reference sequence). The CDR3 length is 15 residues. CDR3 loop: CASSPGTGGNTEAFF. The CDR3, as DNA: TGTGCCAGCAGCCCAGGGACAGGGGGTAACACTGAAGCTTTCTTT. Full variable domain (rest looked up from reference TRBV7-9 and TRBJ1-1): DTGVSQNPRHKITKRGQNVTFRCDPISEHNRLYWYRQTLGQGPEFLTYFQNEAQLEKSRLLSDRFSAERPKGSFSTLEIQRTEQGDSAMYLCASSPGTGGNTEAFFGQGTRLTVV.

This clone was recorded a few times. The V and J genes are TRBV5-1 and TRBJ2-5; D is perhaps TRBD2 (5 bases). Germline CDR1 reads SGHRS; CDR2 reads YFSETQ. This CDR3 has 14 amino acids. V gave up 1 base and J gave up 4 bases, with 11 bases separating them. This CDR3 reads CASSLSGYGETQYF. The CDR3 nucleotides read TGCGCCAGCAGCTTGTCGGGGTACGGAGAGACCCAGTACTTC.

This chain connects TRBV5-4 to TRBJ2-5, with D possibly being TRBD2 (6 bases). CDR1 is SGHNT and CDR2 is YYREEE in the germline V gene (reference sequence). The CDR3 is made up of 14 amino acids. V was pared by 1 base and J by 2 bases, with 9 bases between. The CDR3 region has the DNA TGTGCCAGCAGCTTGCCCGGGACTCAAGAGACCCAGTACTTC. As protein: CASSLPGTQETQYF.

The chain joins TRBV27 to TRBJ2-7; D is perhaps TRBD1 (5 bases). Per the germline V gene, CDR1 is MNHEY and CDR2 is SMNVEV (reference sequence). The CDR3 contains 15 residues. V dropped 4 bases and J dropped 0 bases, with 13 bases sitting between them. In DNA, the CDR3 is TGTGCCAGCAGTTACCACAGGTCCAGCTCCTACGAGCAGTACTTC. The encoded protein is CASSYHRSSSYEQYF.

The chain recombines TRBV29-1 with TRBJ1-1, with 9 bases aligning to TRBD1. The CDR3 runs 13 residues. Germline V gene sequence: CDR1 SQVTM, CDR2 ANQGSEA. Losses at the gene ends were 5 bases for V and 4 bases for J; bases not matched to a gene: 5. CDR3 in DNA: TGCAGCGTTAAACTGACAGGGGGCACTGAAGCTTTCTTT. Translated, it gives CSVKLTGGTEAFF.

With regard to this clone: Other DNA sequences from this sample encode an identical CDR3 as well. This chain links TRBV3-1 (or the pseudogene TRBV3-2) with TRBJ1-3; D unresolved. With 1 base removed from V and 4 bases from J, the gap between germline ends came to 5 bases. Germline loops: CDR1 LGHDT, CDR2 YNNKEL (reference sequence). This CDR3 is built from 13 residues. The CDR3 here is CASSQGGGNTIYF. CDR3 sequence (DNA): TGTGCCAGCAGCCAAGGTGGCGGAAACACCATATATTTT.

This chain joins TRBV27 and TRBJ2-4; no clear D gene. The CDR3 length is 15 residues. V shed 1 base and J shed 1 base, with 8 bases lying between them. Germline V gene sequence: CDR1 MNHEY, CDR2 SMNVEV (reference sequence). CDR3 nucleotide sequence: TGTGCCAGCAGTTTATATTCCGGGGCCAAAAACATTCAGTACTTC. As protein: CASSLYSGAKNIQYF.

This clone was counted between two and nine times. The chain links TRBV29-1 to TRBJ2-7, with D unclear. CDR3 length: 14 amino acids. V was shortened by 4 bases and J by 3 bases, with 16 bases between the two germline ends. Germline V lookup: CDR1 SQVTM, CDR2 ANQGSEA. CDR3 bases: TGCAGCGTTGGGTCTGGTGTTGCCGGCTACGAGCAGTACTTC. The encoded protein is CSVGSGVAGYEQYF.

The rearrangement links TRBV3-1 (or the pseudogene TRBV3-2) to TRBJ1-1; perhaps TRBD1 as D (5 bases). Looked up from germline, CDR1 is LGHDT and CDR2 is YNNKEL (reference sequence). Trimming left V 0 bases short and J 5 bases short, with 7 bases between. This CDR3 has 13 residues. CDR3 sequence: CASSQDSGTEAFF. The CDR3 coding sequence is TGTGCCAGCAGCCAAGATTCAGGGACTGAAGCTTTCTTT.

This clone is a singleton in its sample. The chain recombines TRBV2 with TRBJ2-1, with a weak D call TRBD2 (7 bases). CDR1 and CDR2 from the germline V gene are SNHLY and FYNNEI. CDR3 size: 14 residues. V dropped 6 bases and J dropped 4 bases, with 13 bases sitting between them. The CDR3 sequence: CASRSGGAYNEQFF. The CDR3, as DNA: TGTGCCAGCAGGTCGGGGGGCGCATACAATGAGCAGTTCTTC.

The chain is built from TRBV7-8 and TRBJ2-1; 10 bases map to TRBD2. Germline CDR1 is SGHVS and CDR2 is FQNEAQ. CDR3 length: 18 residues. V trimming: 4 bases; J trimming: 3 bases; junction bases outside the gene matches: 12. CDR3 nucleotide sequence: TGTGCCAGCAGCTCTGGGGTGCTAGCGGGGGCCGTCTACAATGAGCAGTTCTTC. It encodes CASSSGVLAGAVYNEQFF.

This clone came up once. The genes are TRBV4-1 and TRBJ2-7; 11 nucleotides line up with TRBD1. CDR3 length: 15 residues. Germline CDR1 is MGHRA and CDR2 is YSYEKL. J was trimmed by 5 bases and V by 4 bases; bases with no gene match: 7. The CDR3 is CASSPIGQGADEQYF. DNA of the CDR3: TGCGCCAGCAGCCCCATTGGACAGGGGGCGGACGAGCAGTACTTC.

This clone was picked up a small number of times. The chain couples TRBV19 to TRBJ1-2; the D gene is possibly TRBD1 (5 bases). Germline V gene lookup returns CDR1 LNHDA and CDR2 SQIVND (reference sequence). There are 11 residues in the CDR3. The V end lost 6 bases, the J end lost 8 bases, and 10 bases lay between the germline ends. The CDR3 reads CASSQGEGYTF. The DNA for the CDR3 is TGTGCCAGTAGCCAGGGTGAAGGCTACACCTTC.

The chain recombines TRBV5-1 with TRBJ2-7, with D perhaps matching TRBD1 or TRBD2 (5 bases each). Trimming removed 1 base from V and 1 base from J, with 9 bases in between. This CDR3 region has 14 residues. Germline-derived CDR1 and CDR2 are SGHRS and YFSETQ. CDR3 nucleotides: TGCGCCAGCAGCTTGTCCGGGACGTCCTACGAGCAGTACTTC. Translation gives CASSLSGTSYEQYF. Variable domain in full (rest from reference TRBV5-1 and TRBJ2-7): KAGVTQTPRYLIKTRGQQVTLSCSPISGHRSVSWYQQTPGQGLQFLFEYFSETQRNKGNFPGRFSGRQFSNSRSEMNVSTLELGDSALYLCASSLSGTSYEQYFGPGTRLTVT.

V and J are TRBV6-5 and TRBJ1-1; TRBD1 matches 7 bases. Germline trimming cut 6 bases from V and 1 base from J; bases unmatched to any gene: 2. The germline CDR1 and CDR2 sequences are MNHEY and SVGAGI. There are 13 residues in the CDR3. The CDR3 protein is CASRGQENTEAFF. The CDR3 DNA is TGTGCCAGCAGAGGACAGGAGAACACTGAAGCTTTCTTT.

Here the CDR3 DNA reads TGTGCCTGGAGTGGGGGGACGAATTCACCCCTCCACTTT. It translates to CAWSGGTNSPLHF. J is TRBJ1-6 and V is TRBV30, with D possibly matching TRBD1 (5 bases). CDR1 GTSNPN and CDR2 SVGIG come from the germline V gene (reference sequence). Between the trimmed V and J ends, which lost 1 base and 7 bases, there was a span of 8 bases. The CDR3 is made up of 13 amino acids. The whole variable domain, filled in from reference TRBV30 and TRBJ1-6, reads SQTIHQWPATLVQPVGSPLSLECTVEGTSNPNLYWYRQAAGRGLQLLFYSVGIGQISSEVPQNLSASRPQDRQFILSSKKLLLSDSGFYLCAWSGGTNSPLHFGNGTRLTVT.

The J gene is TRBJ1-4, the V gene TRBV29-1, with D unresolved. The V end lost 3 bases, the J end lost 11 bases, and 13 bases lay between the germline ends. The CDR3 covers 12 residues. Looked up from germline, CDR1 is SQVTM and CDR2 is ANQGSEA. This CDR3 reads CSVEVGLGKLFF. DNA for the CDR3: TGCAGCGTTGAGGTGGGCCTCGGGAAACTGTTTTTT.

This clone showed up just a few times. V gene TRBV7-2 combines with J gene TRBJ1-1, with 9 bases identical to TRBD1. Germline lookup yields CDR1 SGHTA and CDR2 FQGNSA. The CDR3 covers 15 residues. V gave up 2 bases and J gave up 0 bases; unmatched junction bases: 1. The CDR3, as DNA: TGTGCCAGCAGCTTACGGACAGGGGTGAACACTGAAGCTTTCTTT. Translating it yields CASSLRTGVNTEAFF.

This clone was seen a few times. CDR3: CASSPRTTGGWIGRYNSPLHF. For the CDR3, the DNA is TGTGCCAGCAGCCCCCGTACTACAGGGGGCTGGATAGGGAGGTATAATTCACCCCTCCACTTT. This chain connects TRBV7-3 to TRBJ1-6; TRBD1 aligns across 9 bases. Germline assignment: CDR1 SGHTA and CDR2 FQGTGA. With 5 bases clipped from V and 4 bases from J, the junction kept 21 bases outside the gene matches. The CDR3 has 21 residues. Drawing the rest from reference TRBV7-3 and TRBJ1-6, the complete variable domain is GAGVSQTPSNKVTEKGKYVELRCDPISGHTALYWYRQSLGQGPEFLIYFQGTGAADDSGLPNDRFFAVRPEGSVSTLKIQRTERGDSAVYLCASSPRTTGGWIGRYNSPLHFGNGTRLTVT.

The V and J genes are TRBV14 and TRBJ1-1; 8 bases line up with TRBD1. The CDR3 is made up of 17 amino acids. The germline V gene encodes CDR1 SGHDN and CDR2 FVKESK. V shed 4 bases, J shed 0 bases, and the junction held 10 bases outside the gene matches. The CDR3 DNA is TGTGCCAGCAGCCGGACAGGGATAGGGGTCTTGAACACTGAAGCTTTCTTT. It specifies CASSRTGIGVLNTEAFF. Looking up the rest from reference TRBV14 and TRBJ1-1 gives the full variable domain: EAGVTQFPSHSVIEKGQTVTLRCDPISGHDNLYWYRRVMGKEIKFLLHFVKESKQDESGMPNNRFLAERTGGTYSTLKVQPAELEDSGVYFCASSRTGIGVLNTEAFFGQGTRLTVV.

The genes are TRBV7-8 and TRBJ1-2, with TRBD1 matching 7 bases. This CDR3 is built from 17 residues. In germline, CDR1 is SGHVS, CDR2 FQNEAQ. Trimming cost V 7 bases and J 0 bases; bases outside gene matches: 14. CDR3 amino acids: CASTPFPLTGANYGYTF. CDR3 sequence (DNA): TGTGCCAGCACCCCCTTCCCCCTAACAGGGGCTAACTATGGCTACACCTTC.

The DNA of the CDR3 is TGCGCCAGCAGCCAAGCCCCAGGGGGCATGGATGGCTACACCTTC. It yields the protein CASSQAPGGMDGYTF. The V gene is TRBV4-1, the J gene TRBJ1-2; 8 nucleotides match TRBD1. The V segment lost 1 base and the J segment 6 bases; nucleotides outside the gene matches: 7. The CDR3 runs to 15 residues. Germline V gene lookup returns CDR1 MGHRA and CDR2 YSYEKL.

The J gene is TRBJ2-7, the V gene TRBV30; perhaps TRBD2 as D (5 bases). Germline CDR1 reads GTSNPN; CDR2 reads SVGIG (reference sequence). Trimming took 3 bases from V and 2 from J, leaving 8 bases between them. The CDR3 has 12 amino acids. The CDR3 protein is CAWSSGAYEQYF. The CDR3 region has the DNA TGTGCCTGGAGCTCCGGGGCCTACGAGCAGTACTTC. Using reference TRBV30 and TRBJ2-7 for the parts outside the CDR3, the full variable domain is SQTIHQWPATLVQPVGSPLSLECTVEGTSNPNLYWYRQAAGRGLQLLFYSVGIGQISSEVPQNLSASRPQDRQFILSSKKLLLSDSGFYLCAWSSGAYEQYFGPGTRLTVT.

J is TRBJ2-7 and V is TRBV19, with a weak D call TRBD2 (6 bases). Germline loops: CDR1 LNHDA, CDR2 SQIVND (reference sequence). The CDR3 sequence is 15 residues long. The V end was cut by 6 bases, the J end by 0 bases, with 15 bases between. The CDR3 nucleotides are TGTGCCAGTAGCTGGTCCGGGACTGACTCCTACGAGCAGTACTTC. It translates to CASSWSGTDSYEQYF. The complete variable domain, with remaining parts taken from reference TRBV19 and TRBJ2-7, reads DGGITQSPKYLFRKEGQNVTLSCEQNLNHDAMYWYRQDPGQGLRLIYYSQIVNDFQKGDIAEGYSVSREKKESFPLTVTSAQKNPTAFYLCASSWSGTDSYEQYFGPGTRLTVT.

The rearrangement links TRBV4-1 to TRBJ2-5; TRBD1 agrees at 10 bases. The CDR3 has 15 residues. Germline-derived CDR1 and CDR2 are MGHRA and YSYEKL. Trimming removed 2 bases from V and 5 bases from J; junction bases left unmatched: 5. CDR3 sequence: CASSQKTGGRETQYF. The CDR3 DNA reads as TGCGCCAGCAGCCAAAAGACAGGGGGCAGGGAGACCCAGTACTTC.